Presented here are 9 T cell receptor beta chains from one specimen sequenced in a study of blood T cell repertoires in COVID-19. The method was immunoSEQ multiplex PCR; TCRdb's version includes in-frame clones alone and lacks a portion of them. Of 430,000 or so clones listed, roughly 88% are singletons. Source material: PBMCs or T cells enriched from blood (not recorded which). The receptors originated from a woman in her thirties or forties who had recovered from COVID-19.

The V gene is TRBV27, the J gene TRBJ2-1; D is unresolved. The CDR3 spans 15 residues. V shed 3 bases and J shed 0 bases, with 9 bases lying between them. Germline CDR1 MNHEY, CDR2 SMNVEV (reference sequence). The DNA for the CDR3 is TGTGCCAGCAGTTTGAGCGCAAGCTCCTACAATGAGCAGTTCTTC. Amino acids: CASSLSASSYNEQFF.

This CDR3 reads CASSPRTLASGNTIYF. The CDR3 DNA reads TGTGCCAGCAGCCCGAGGACCCTAGCTTCTGGAAACACCATATATTTT. The V call is TRBV11-1, the J call TRBJ1-3; D ambiguous. Germline CDR1 reads SGHAT; CDR2 reads FQDESV (reference sequence). There are 16 residues in the CDR3. V gave up 5 bases and J gave up 1 base, with 15 bases separating them.

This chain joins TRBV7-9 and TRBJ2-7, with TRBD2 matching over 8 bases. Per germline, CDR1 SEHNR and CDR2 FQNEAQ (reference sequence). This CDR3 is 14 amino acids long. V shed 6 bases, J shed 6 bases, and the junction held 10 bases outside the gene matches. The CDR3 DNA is TGTGCCAGCAGATTCGACGGGGGGGGACCCGAGCAGTACTTC. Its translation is CASRFDGGGPEQYF.

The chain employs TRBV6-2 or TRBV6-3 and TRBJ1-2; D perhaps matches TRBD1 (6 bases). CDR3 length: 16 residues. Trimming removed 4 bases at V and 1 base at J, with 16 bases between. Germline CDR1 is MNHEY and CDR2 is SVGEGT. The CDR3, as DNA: TGTGCCAGCAGTTGGGGGGGCCAGGGTATTAACTATGGCTACACCTTC. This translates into CASSWGGQGINYGYTF.

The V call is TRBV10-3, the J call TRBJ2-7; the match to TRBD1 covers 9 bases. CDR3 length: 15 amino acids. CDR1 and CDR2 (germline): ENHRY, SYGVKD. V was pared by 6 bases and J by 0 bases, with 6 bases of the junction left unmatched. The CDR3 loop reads CAIRQSTGGSYEQYF. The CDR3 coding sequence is TGTGCCATCAGGCAATCGACAGGGGGCTCCTACGAGCAGTACTTC.

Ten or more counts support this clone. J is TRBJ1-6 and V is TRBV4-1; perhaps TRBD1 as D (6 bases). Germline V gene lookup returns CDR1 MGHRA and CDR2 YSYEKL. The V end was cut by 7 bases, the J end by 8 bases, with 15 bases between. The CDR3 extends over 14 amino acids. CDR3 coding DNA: TGCGCCAGCACCCTCGGGGGGCGGGATTCACCCCTCCACTTT. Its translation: CASTLGGRDSPLHF.

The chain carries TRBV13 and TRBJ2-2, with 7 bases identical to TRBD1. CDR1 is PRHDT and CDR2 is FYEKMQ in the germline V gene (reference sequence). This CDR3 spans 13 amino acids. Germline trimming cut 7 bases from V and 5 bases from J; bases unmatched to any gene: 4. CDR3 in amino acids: CASKKQGTGELFF. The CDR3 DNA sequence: TGTGCCAGCAAGAAACAGGGGACCGGGGAGCTGTTTTTT.

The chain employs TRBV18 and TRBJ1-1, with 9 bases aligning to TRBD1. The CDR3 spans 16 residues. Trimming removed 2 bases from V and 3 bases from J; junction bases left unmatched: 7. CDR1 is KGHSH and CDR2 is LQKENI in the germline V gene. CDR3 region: CASSPGGQGRDTEAFF. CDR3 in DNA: TGTGCCAGCTCACCAGGGGGACAGGGAAGAGACACTGAAGCTTTCTTT. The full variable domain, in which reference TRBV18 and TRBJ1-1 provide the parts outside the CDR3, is NAGVMQNPRHLVRRRGQEARLRCSPMKGHSHVYWYRQLPEEGLKFMVYLQKENIIDESGMPKERFSAEFPKEGPSILRIQQVVRGDSAAYFCASSPGGQGRDTEAFFGQGTRLTVV.

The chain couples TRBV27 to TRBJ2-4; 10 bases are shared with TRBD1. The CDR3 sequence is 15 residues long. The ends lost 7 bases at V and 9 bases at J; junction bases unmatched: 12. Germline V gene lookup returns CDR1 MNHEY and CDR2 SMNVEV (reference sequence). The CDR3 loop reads CASTPLRQGATIQYF. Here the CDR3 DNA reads TGTGCCAGCACCCCCTTGCGACAGGGGGCGACCATTCAGTACTTC.